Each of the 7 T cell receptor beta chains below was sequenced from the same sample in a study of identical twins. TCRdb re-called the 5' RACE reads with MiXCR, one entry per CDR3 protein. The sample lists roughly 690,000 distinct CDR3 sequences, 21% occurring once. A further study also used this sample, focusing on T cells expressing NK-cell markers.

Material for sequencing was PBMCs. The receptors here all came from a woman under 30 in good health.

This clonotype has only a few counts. CDR3 in DNA: TGTGCCAGCACCCACCAACCCCAAGGGCCCTCCTACGAGCAGTACTTC. Its translation is CASTHQPQGPSYEQYF. V is TRBV6-1 and J is TRBJ2-7; D is undetermined. Deletions cut 7 bases from V and 0 bases from J, with 19 bases between. CDR1 is MNHNS, CDR2 SASEGT, per germline. The CDR3 has 16 amino acids.

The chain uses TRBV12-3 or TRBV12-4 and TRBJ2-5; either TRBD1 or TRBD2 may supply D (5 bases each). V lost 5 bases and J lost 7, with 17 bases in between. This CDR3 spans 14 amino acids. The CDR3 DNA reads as TGTGCCAGCAGTCCCGGGGCGGGCCGTGGGACCCAGTACTTC. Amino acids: CASSPGAGRGTQYF.

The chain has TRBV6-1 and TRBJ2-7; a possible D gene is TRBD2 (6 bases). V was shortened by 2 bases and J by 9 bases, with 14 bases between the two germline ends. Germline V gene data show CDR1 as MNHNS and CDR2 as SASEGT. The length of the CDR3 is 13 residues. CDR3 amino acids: CASSERERMGQYF. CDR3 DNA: TGTGCCAGCAGTGAACGGGAGAGAATGGGGCAGTACTTC.

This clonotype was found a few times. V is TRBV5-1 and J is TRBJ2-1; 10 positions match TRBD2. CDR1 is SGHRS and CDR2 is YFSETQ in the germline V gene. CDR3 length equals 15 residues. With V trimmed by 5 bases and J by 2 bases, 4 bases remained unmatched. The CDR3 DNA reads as TGCGCCAGCAGGCGAGCGGGAGGGCCCTACAATGAGCAGTTCTTC. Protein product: CASRRAGGPYNEQFF.

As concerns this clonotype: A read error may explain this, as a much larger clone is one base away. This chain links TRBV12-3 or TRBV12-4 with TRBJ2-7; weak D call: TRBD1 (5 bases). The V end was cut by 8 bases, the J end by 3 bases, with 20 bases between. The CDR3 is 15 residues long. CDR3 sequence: CASGSRDSWRYEQYF. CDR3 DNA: TGTGCCAGCGGTTCCCGAGACAGTTGGCGCTACGAGCAGTACTTC.

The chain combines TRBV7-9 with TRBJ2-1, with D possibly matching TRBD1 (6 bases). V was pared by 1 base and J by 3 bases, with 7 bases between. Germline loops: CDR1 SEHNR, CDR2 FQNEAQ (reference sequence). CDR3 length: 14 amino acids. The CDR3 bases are TGTGCCAGCAGCTTAGTCAGGGGCTACAATGAGCAGTTCTTC. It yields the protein CASSLVRGYNEQFF.

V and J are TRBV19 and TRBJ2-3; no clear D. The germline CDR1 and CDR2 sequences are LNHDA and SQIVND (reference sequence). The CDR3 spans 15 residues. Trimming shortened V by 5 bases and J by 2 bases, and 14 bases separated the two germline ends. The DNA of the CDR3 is TGTGCCAGTAGTCCCAGTATGGGGAACACAGATACGCAGTATTTT. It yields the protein CASSPSMGNTDTQYF.